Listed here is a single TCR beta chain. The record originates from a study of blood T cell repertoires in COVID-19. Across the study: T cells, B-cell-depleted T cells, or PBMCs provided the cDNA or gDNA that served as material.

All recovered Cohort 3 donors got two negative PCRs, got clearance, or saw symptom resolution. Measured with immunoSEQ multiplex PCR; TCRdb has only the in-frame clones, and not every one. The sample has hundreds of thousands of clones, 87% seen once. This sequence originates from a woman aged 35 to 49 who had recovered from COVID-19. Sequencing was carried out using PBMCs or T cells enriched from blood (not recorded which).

The CDR3: CATSDSGSRGREAFF. DNA for the CDR3: TGTGCCACCAGTGATTCTGGGTCGCGGGGGCGTGAAGCTTTCTTT. This chain connects TRBV24-1 to TRBJ1-1; D may be TRBD1 (6 bases). Trimming cost V 2 bases and J 7 bases, with 16 bases left between them. The CDR3 is made up of 15 amino acids. Germline V gives CDR1 KGHDR, CDR2 SFDVKD.